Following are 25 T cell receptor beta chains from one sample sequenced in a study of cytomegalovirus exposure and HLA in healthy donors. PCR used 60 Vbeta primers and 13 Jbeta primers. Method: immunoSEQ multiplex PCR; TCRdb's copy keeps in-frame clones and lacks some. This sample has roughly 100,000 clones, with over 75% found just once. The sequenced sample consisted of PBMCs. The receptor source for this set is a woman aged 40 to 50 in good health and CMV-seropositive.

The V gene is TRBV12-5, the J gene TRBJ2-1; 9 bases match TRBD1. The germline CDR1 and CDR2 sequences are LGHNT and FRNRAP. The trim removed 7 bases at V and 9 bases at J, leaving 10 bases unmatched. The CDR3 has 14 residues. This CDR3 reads CASAQPGQGSEQFF. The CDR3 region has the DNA TGTGCTAGTGCCCAGCCGGGACAGGGCAGTGAGCAGTTCTTC.

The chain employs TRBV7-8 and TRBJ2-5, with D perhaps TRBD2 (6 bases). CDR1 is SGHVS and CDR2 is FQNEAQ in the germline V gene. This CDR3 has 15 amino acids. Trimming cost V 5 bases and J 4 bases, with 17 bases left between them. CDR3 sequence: CASSKGAQGGETQYF. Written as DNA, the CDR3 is TGTGCCAGCAGCAAAGGGGCCCAGGGAGGAGAGACCCAGTACTTC.

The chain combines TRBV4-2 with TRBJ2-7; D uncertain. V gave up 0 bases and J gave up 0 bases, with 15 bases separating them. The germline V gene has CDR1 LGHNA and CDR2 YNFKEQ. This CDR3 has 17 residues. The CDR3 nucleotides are TGTGCCAGCAGCCAAGACACGCTTATCAAAGCCTCCTACGAGCAGTACTTC. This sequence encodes CASSQDTLIKASYEQYF.

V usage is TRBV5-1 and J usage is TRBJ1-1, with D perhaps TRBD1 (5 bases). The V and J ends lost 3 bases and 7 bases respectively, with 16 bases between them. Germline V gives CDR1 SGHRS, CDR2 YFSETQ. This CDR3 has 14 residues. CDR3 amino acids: CASSSGGDAHEAFF. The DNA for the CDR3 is TGCGCCAGCAGCTCCGGAGGGGACGCCCATGAAGCTTTCTTT. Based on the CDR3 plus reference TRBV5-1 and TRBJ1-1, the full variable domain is KAGVTQTPRYLIKTRGQQVTLSCSPISGHRSVSWYQQTPGQGLQFLFEYFSETQRNKGNFPGRFSGRQFSNSRSEMNVSTLELGDSALYLCASSSGGDAHEAFFGQGTRLTVV.

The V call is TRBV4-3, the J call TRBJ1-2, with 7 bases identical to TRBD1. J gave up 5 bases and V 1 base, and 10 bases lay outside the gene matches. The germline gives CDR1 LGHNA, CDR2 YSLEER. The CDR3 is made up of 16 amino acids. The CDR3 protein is CASSQVWDSKSYGYTF. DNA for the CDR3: TGCGCCAGCAGCCAAGTATGGGACAGTAAATCTTATGGCTACACCTTC.

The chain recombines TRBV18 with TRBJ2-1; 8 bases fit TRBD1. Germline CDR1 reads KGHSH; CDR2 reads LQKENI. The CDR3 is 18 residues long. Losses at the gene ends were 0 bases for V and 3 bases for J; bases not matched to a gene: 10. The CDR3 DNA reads TGTGCCAGCTCACCACCAGCTGGCCGGACAGGGATCTACAATGAGCAGTTCTTC. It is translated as CASSPPAGRTGIYNEQFF.

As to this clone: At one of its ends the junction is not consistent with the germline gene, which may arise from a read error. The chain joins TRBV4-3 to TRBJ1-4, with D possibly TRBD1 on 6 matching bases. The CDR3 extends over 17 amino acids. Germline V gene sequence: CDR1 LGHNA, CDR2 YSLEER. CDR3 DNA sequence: TGCGCCAGCGGCCAAGATTATTTTCGACAGGTAGTTGAAAAACTGTTTTTT. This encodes CASGQDYFRQVVEKLFF.

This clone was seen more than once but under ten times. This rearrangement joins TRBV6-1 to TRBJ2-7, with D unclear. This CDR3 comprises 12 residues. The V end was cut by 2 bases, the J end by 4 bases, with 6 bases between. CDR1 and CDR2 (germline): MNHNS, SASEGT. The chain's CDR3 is CASSELRYEQYF. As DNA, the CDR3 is TGTGCCAGCAGTGAACTACGGTACGAGCAGTACTTC.

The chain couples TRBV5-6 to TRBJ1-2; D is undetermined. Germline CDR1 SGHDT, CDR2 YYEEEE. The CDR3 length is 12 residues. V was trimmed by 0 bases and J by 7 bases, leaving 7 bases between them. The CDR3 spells CASSLARLGYTF. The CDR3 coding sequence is TGTGCCAGCAGCTTGGCCCGTCTTGGCTACACCTTC.

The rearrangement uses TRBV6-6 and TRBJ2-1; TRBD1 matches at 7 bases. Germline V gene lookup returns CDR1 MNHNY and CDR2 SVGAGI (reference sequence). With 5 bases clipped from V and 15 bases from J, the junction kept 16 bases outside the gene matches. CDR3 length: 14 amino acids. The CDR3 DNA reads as TGTGCCAGCAGTCGATCGCCCTCAGACAGGGTTCCGTTCTTC. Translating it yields CASSRSPSDRVPFF.

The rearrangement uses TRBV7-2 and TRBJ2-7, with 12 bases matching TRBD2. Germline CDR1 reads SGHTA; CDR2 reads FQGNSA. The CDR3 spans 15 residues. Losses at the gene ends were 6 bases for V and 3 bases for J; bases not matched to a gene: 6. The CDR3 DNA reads TGTGCCAGCAGACCAGGACTAGCGGGATACTACGAGCAGTACTTC. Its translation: CASRPGLAGYYEQYF.

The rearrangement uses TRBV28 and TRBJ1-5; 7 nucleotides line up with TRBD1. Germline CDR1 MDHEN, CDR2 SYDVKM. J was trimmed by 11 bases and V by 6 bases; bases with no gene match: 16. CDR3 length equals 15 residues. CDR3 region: CASSRRGQGRVSQHF. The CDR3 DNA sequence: TGTGCCAGCAGCCGGAGGGGGCAGGGGCGTGTATCCCAGCATTTT.

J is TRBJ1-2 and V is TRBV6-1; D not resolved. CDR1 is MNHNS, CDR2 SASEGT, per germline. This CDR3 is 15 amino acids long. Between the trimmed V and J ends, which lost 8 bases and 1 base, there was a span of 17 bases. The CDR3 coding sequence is TGTGCCAGCTCCCTGGGTTCGAGACTTAACTATGGCTACACCTTC. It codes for CASSLGSRLNYGYTF.

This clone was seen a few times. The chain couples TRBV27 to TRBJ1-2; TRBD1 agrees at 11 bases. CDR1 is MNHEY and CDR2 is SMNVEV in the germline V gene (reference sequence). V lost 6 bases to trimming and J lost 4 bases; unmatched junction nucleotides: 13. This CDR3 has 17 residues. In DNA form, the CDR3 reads TGTGCCAGCAGCCCCTGGTCGGACAGGGGGCTGAGCTATGGCTACACCTTC. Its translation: CASSPWSDRGLSYGYTF.

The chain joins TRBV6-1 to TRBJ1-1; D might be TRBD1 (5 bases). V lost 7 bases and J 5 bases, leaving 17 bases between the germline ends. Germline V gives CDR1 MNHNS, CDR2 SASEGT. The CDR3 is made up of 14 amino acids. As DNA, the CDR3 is TGTGCCAGCACCTTAACAGGCCCGAGGACTGAAGCTTTCTTT. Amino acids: CASTLTGPRTEAFF.

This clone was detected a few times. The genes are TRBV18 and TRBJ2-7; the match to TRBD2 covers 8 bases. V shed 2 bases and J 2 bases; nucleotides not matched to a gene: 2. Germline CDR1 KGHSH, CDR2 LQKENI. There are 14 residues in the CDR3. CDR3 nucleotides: TGTGCCAGCTCACCAGCTAGCGGGCCCTACGAGCAGTACTTC. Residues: CASSPASGPYEQYF.

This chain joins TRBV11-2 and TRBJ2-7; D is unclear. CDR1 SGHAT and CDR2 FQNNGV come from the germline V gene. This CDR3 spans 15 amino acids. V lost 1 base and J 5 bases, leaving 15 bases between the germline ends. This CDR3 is CASSLGHRPQDEQYF. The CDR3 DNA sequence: TGTGCCAGCAGCTTAGGGCATCGCCCCCAAGACGAGCAGTACTTC. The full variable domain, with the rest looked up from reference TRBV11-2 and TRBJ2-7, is EAGVAQSPRYKIIEKRQSVAFWCNPISGHATLYWYQQILGQGPKLLIQFQNNGVVDDSQLPKDRFSAERLKGVDSTLKIQPAKLEDSAVYLCASSLGHRPQDEQYFGPGTRLTVT.

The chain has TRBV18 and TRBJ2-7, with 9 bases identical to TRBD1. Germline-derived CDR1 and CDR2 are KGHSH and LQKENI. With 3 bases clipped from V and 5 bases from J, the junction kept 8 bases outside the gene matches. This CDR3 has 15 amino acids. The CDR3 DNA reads TGTGCCAGCTCACCGGCGGGGACAGGGATTGACGAGCAGTACTTC. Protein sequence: CASSPAGTGIDEQYF.

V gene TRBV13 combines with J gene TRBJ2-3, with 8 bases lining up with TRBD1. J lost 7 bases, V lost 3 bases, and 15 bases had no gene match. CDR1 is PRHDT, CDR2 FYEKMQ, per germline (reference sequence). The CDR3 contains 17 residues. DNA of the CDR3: TGTGCCAGCAGCTTCTACGGACAGGGCATTGTTTTAAATACGCAGTATTTT. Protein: CASSFYGQGIVLNTQYF.

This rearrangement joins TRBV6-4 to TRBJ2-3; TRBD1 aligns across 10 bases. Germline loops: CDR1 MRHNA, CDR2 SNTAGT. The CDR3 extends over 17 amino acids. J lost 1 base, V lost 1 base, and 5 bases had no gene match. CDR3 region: CASSDFAGTGGTDTQYF. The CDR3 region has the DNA TGTGCCAGCAGTGACTTCGCCGGGACAGGGGGCACAGATACGCAGTATTTT.

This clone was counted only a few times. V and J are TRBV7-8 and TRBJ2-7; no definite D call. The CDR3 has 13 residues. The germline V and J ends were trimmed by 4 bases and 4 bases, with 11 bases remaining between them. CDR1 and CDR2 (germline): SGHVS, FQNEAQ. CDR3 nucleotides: TGTGCCAGCAGCTATTCCGTGGCTTACGAGCAGTACTTC. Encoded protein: CASSYSVAYEQYF. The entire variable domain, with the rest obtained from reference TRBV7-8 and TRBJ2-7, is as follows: GAGVSQSPRYKVAKRGQDVALRCDPISGHVSLFWYQQALGQGPEFLTYFQNEAQLDKSGLPSDRFFAERPEGSVSTLKIQRTQQEDSAVYLCASSYSVAYEQYFGPGTRLTVT.

The DNA of the CDR3 is TGTGCCAGCAGCCAAGAGAGGCGGGGGGGCCAAGAGACCCAGTACTTC. Amino acid sequence: CASSQERRGGQETQYF. The rearrangement links TRBV4-2 to TRBJ2-5; TRBD2 matches 9 bases. With V trimmed by 0 bases and J by 1 base, 3 bases remained unmatched. Germline assignment: CDR1 LGHNA and CDR2 YNFKEQ. This CDR3 region has 16 residues.

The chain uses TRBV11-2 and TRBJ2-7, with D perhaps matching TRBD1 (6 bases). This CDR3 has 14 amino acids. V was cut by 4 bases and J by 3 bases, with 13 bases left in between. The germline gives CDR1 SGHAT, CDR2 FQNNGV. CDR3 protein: CASSSWDIHYEQYF. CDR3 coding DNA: TGTGCCAGCAGCTCGTGGGACATTCACTACGAGCAGTACTTC. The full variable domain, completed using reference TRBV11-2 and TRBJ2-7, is EAGVAQSPRYKIIEKRQSVAFWCNPISGHATLYWYQQILGQGPKLLIQFQNNGVVDDSQLPKDRFSAERLKGVDSTLKIQPAKLEDSAVYLCASSSWDIHYEQYFGPGTRLTVT.

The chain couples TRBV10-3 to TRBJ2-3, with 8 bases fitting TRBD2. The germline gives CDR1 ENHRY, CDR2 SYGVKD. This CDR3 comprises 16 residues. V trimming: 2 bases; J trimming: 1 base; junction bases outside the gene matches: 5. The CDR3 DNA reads TGTGCCATCAGTGAGCCTGGGCGGGGGGGCACAGATACGCAGTATTTT. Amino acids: CAISEPGRGGTDTQYF.

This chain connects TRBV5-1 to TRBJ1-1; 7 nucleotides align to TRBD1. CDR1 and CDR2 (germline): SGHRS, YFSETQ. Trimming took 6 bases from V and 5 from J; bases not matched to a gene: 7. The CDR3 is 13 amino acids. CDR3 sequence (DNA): TGCGCCAGCAAGCAGGGGGTAGGGACTGAAGCTTTCTTT. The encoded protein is CASKQGVGTEAFF.